This T cell receptor (beta chain) was documented in a study of OX40 agonist ivuxolimab in advanced cancers. At the level of the whole study: Ivuxolimab, which targeted the costimulatory receptor OX40 (CD134), was an agonistic, fully human IgG2 monoclonal antibody. Intravenous ivuxolimab was administered to patients every 2 weeks at six dose levels: 0.01, 0.1, 0.3, 1.5, 3 and 10 mg/kg. Among the roughly 52 dose-escalation patients, some 19 had hepatocellular carcinoma, 15 melanoma, 9 renal cell carcinoma and 9 head and neck cancer. A male proportion of 75% to 85% and a mean age of approximately 62 years, ranging from about 23 to 90, were recorded for the dose-escalation cohort. Prior anti-PD-1, anti-PD-L1 or anti-CTLA-4 therapy was permitted, and checkpoint inhibitors had been received by more than 35% of dose-escalation patients. Partial responses were achieved by three dose-escalation patients, of whom one had hepatocellular carcinoma and two had cutaneous melanoma. The point of sequencing TCRbeta in the periphery was to test whether ivuxolimab changed TCR sequence diversity and drove clonal T-cell expansion. The paper covers the monotherapy dose-escalation part of the phase I ivuxolimab trial, which included N ≈ 57 patients.

This clone was detected once. The antigen this receptor binds is unknown. No qualities accompany the bases; no much larger clone lies one base away. The trial excluded patients who had a history of autoimmune disease or who were on systemic immunosuppression. Peripheral blood for TCR sequencing was drawn from every dose cohort at baseline, at cycle 4 day 1 and at cycle 7 day 1. Samples were obtained from an open-label, multicenter, first-in-human phase I dose-escalation trial of ivuxolimab. The trial enrolled adults with locally advanced or metastatic head and neck squamous cell, hepatocellular, melanoma or renal cell carcinoma. Before TCR sequencing, CD4+ T cells and CD8+ T cells from peripheral blood were sorted into separate populations. V gives up 8 bases and J gives up 0 bases, and the segment between their germline ends measures 13 bases. The CDR3 sequence holds 15 residues, the cysteine and phenylalanine included. The DNA shown is the 45-base CDR3, in frame from base 1. The germline V gene (reference sequence) gives CDR1 as LNHNV and CDR2 as YYDKDF.

What the research found in general, with its limitations: Clonal expansion of both CD4+ and CD8+ blood T cells was observed from baseline to week 6 at doses 0.1 to 3.0 mg/kg. Low levels of normalized T-cell clonal expansion were also shown by some nonresponding patients. Which antigens the clonally expanded peripheral T cells were specific for was not determined. On average, CD8+ T cells showed more expanded clones than CD4+ T cells after ivuxolimab. Partial responders in the 0.1-3.0 mg/kg groups had among the lowest normalized peripheral clonal expansion, especially among CD8+ T cells.

Genomic DNA was extracted from sorted cells for sequencing of the TCRbeta CDR3 region. The immunoSEQ Assay was used for sequencing of TCRbeta CDR3 regions. TCRdb obtained this table from immuneACCESS and retained in-frame rearrangements with V and J assigned. These tables miss some clones; where compared with another copy, unresolved V genes account for less than half of the shortfall, and the remainder is unexplained. The sample table lists around 77,000 clones, 85% to 95% of them with a count of one. Together, the top ten hold 5.9% of the sample. The chain links TRBV15 with TRBJ1-4; a weak D assignment points to TRBD1 (6 bases agree). The sequences come from CD4+ or CD8+ T cells sorted from blood, collected in a trial of the OX40 agonist ivuxolimab. The sequence was obtained from an adult with an advanced solid tumor such as melanoma, head and neck, liver or kidney cancer. The CDR3 region has the sequence CATEERGATNEKLFF. The sequence in DNA is TGTGCCACCGAGGAAAGGGGGGCAACTAATGAAAAACTGTTTTTT.